Each of the 32 T cell receptor beta chains below was sequenced from the same sample in a study of a mutant IDH1 vaccine in newly diagnosed glioma. TCRdb's table, derived via immunoSEQ multiplex PCR, lists solely in-frame clones and lacks some. In the table there are tens of thousands of clones, 84% of which are singletons. These receptors are not linked to any known antigen. This sample's time point: week 35, safety follow-up. The vaccine gave 300 ug of a 20-mer mutant IDH1 peptide subcutaneously per dose. The input for sequencing was PBMCs, taken from a glioma patient whose treatment included an IDH1 peptide vaccine. The receptors were sampled from a man aged 30 to 45 with glioma.

J is TRBJ1-2 and V is TRBV28, with D possibly being TRBD1 (5 bases). Germline assignment: CDR1 MDHEN and CDR2 SYDVKM. Trimming took off 5 bases at V and 7 bases at J, with 14 bases between the two ends. This CDR3 has 13 amino acids. The CDR3 nucleotides read TGTGCCAGCAGTCCCTCAACCGGGGGTGGCTACACCTTC. Amino acids: CASSPSTGGGYTF.

The J gene is TRBJ1-2, the V gene TRBV15; a possible D gene is TRBD1 (5 bases). The CDR3 contains 14 residues. V shed 6 bases and J shed 2 bases, with 13 bases lying between them. The V gene's germline CDR1 is LNHNV and CDR2 YYDKDF (reference sequence). The CDR3 DNA follows: TGTGCCACCAGACTCGGGACGGGGAACTATGGCTACACCTTC. Its translation: CATRLGTGNYGYTF.

The CDR3 DNA sequence: TGTGCCAGTAGTATAGTAGGAGGCAGACAAGCCTCCTACGAGCAGTACTTC. This codes for CASSIVGGRQASYEQYF. V usage is TRBV19 and J usage is TRBJ2-7, with D perhaps TRBD2 (5 bases). The CDR3 runs to 17 residues. The ends were cut back, 1 base at V and 0 bases at J, with 16 bases in the middle. CDR1 and CDR2 from the germline V gene are LNHDA and SQIVND (reference sequence).

The V call is TRBV15, the J call TRBJ2-1; 8 bases map to TRBD1. The junction had 11 bases not matched to a gene; V was cut back by 2 bases and J by 5 bases. The V gene's germline CDR1 is LNHNV and CDR2 YYDKDF (reference sequence). CDR3 size: 17 residues. This CDR3 is CATSRTGGIGGNNEQFF. CDR3 coding DNA: TGTGCCACCAGCAGAACAGGGGGTATTGGTGGTAACAATGAGCAGTTCTTC.

In its sample, this clone was seen a few times. The chain recombines TRBV10-2 with TRBJ2-4, with 10 positions matching TRBD1. Germline CDR1 and CDR2: WSHSY and SAAADI. CDR3 length: 15 amino acids. J lost 0 bases, V lost 8 bases, and 4 bases had no gene match. The CDR3 loop is CASEDRGIAKNIQYF. As DNA, the CDR3 is TGCGCCAGCGAGGACAGGGGGATAGCCAAAAACATTCAGTACTTC.

The chain has TRBV15 and TRBJ1-6; D unresolved. Germline CDR1 LNHNV, CDR2 YYDKDF (reference sequence). Deletions cut 4 bases from V and 7 bases from J, with 8 bases between. The CDR3 totals 13 residues. Here the CDR3 reads CATSTGLNSPLHF. CDR3 nucleotides: TGTGCCACCAGCACCGGACTGAATTCACCCCTCCACTTT.

The CDR3 DNA reads as TGTGCCACCAGCAGGTCTGACCGGAGCTATGGCTACACCTTC. It is translated as CATSRSDRSYGYTF. This chain uses TRBV15 with TRBJ1-2; D is ambiguous. The CDR3 consists of 14 residues. Germline V gene lookup returns CDR1 LNHNV and CDR2 YYDKDF (reference sequence). V was trimmed by 3 bases and J by 4 bases, leaving 12 bases between them.

This chain links TRBV7-2 with TRBJ2-3; 8 bases are a match to TRBD2. CDR1 SGHTA and CDR2 FQGNSA come from the germline V gene. The V gene end was trimmed by 4 bases and the J gene end by 3 bases; junction bases not matched to a gene: 3. The CDR3 is 14 amino acids. The CDR3, as DNA: TGTGCCAGCAGCTCCGGACTAGCAACAGATACGCAGTATTTT. Translated: CASSSGLATDTQYF.

About this clone itself: The sample has other DNA sequences that encode this CDR3 too. This chain links TRBV2 with TRBJ2-2; a possible D gene is TRBD2 (7 bases). This CDR3 comprises 14 residues. CDR1 and CDR2 (germline): SNHLY, FYNNEI. V lost 6 bases and J lost 1, with 9 bases in between. In nucleotides, the CDR3 is TGTGCCAGCAGGGGGGGGCAGAACACCGGGGAGCTGTTTTTT. It encodes CASRGGQNTGELFF.

The chain joins TRBV19 to TRBJ2-2; TRBD1 matches at 11 bases. There are 15 residues in the CDR3. J was trimmed by 8 bases and V by 1 base; bases with no gene match: 3. Germline V CDR1 and CDR2: LNHDA, SQIVND (reference sequence). In DNA, the CDR3 is TGTGCCAGTAGTATAGGGACAGGGGGCTATGGGGAGCTGTTTTTT. This sequence encodes CASSIGTGGYGELFF.

The V and J genes are TRBV19 and TRBJ2-1, with D uncertain. V lost 7 bases, J lost 2 bases, and 21 bases lay in between. The CDR3 has 17 amino acids. In germline, CDR1 is LNHDA, CDR2 SQIVND (reference sequence). As DNA, the CDR3 is TGTGCCAGTACCCAAGAAGGTGTCAGGCGACCCTACAATGAGCAGTTCTTC. Its protein product is CASTQEGVRRPYNEQFF.

The chain carries TRBV19 and TRBJ1-1; D might be TRBD1 (6 bases). The V end lost 5 bases, the J end lost 2 bases, and 9 bases lay between the germline ends. The CDR3 runs to 13 residues. Germline lookup yields CDR1 LNHDA and CDR2 SQIVND (reference sequence). Here the CDR3 DNA reads TGTGCCAGTAGTGCGGGACACAACACTGAAGCTTTCTTT. Amino acid sequence: CASSAGHNTEAFF.

The V and J genes are TRBV9 and TRBJ1-3; TRBD1 matches 8 bases. The trim removed 2 bases at V and 2 bases at J, leaving 6 bases unmatched. There are 16 residues in the CDR3. Germline V gene sequence: CDR1 SGDLS, CDR2 YYNGEE. CDR3 amino acids: CASSVRQGLTGNTIYF. The CDR3 DNA sequence: TGTGCCAGCAGCGTCCGACAGGGGTTGACTGGAAACACCATATATTTT.

Only a few counts were recorded for this clone. J is TRBJ1-1 and V is TRBV10-1; D not certain. V gave up 6 bases and J gave up 5 bases, with 13 bases separating them. Per germline, CDR1 WNHNN and CDR2 SYGVQD (reference sequence). The CDR3 runs to 13 residues. The CDR3 DNA reads TGCGCCAGCAGCGACCCGGGCGGGACTGAAGCTTTCTTT. Its protein is CASSDPGGTEAFF.

This clone was counted a few times. The chain couples TRBV2 to TRBJ2-3; 11 nucleotides match TRBD2. In germline, CDR1 is SNHLY, CDR2 FYNNEI. J lost 4 bases, V lost 3 bases, and 3 bases had no gene match. CDR3 length: 15 residues. The CDR3 nucleotides are TGTGCCAGCAGTGACGCACTAGCGGGGGCAGATACGCAGTATTTT. Its protein product is CASSDALAGADTQYF. Filled out from reference TRBV2 and TRBJ2-3, the complete variable domain reads EPEVTQTPSHQVTQMGQEVILRCVPISNHLYFYWYRQILGQKVEFLVSFYNNEISEKSEIFDDQFSVERPDGSNFTLKIRSTKLEDSAMYFCASSDALAGADTQYFGPGTRLTVL.

This clone has only a few counts. V is TRBV5-1 and J is TRBJ1-1; 10 nucleotides agree with TRBD1. The CDR3 has 15 residues. The germline CDR1 and CDR2 sequences are SGHRS and YFSETQ. The V segment lost 4 bases and the J segment 3 bases; nucleotides outside the gene matches: 6. Written as DNA, the CDR3 is TGCGCCAGCAGCACGGGACAGGGGTGGGACACTGAAGCTTTCTTT. Translating gives CASSTGQGWDTEAFF.

V gene TRBV4-1 combines with J gene TRBJ1-1; 9 bases agree with TRBD1. The V gene end was trimmed by 5 bases and the J gene end by 0 bases; junction bases not matched to a gene: 10. Germline CDR1 MGHRA, CDR2 YSYEKL. The CDR3 has 17 residues. The CDR3, as DNA: TGCGCCAGCAGCTGGTCCGGGACAGGGAGGATGAACACTGAAGCTTTCTTT. Its protein product is CASSWSGTGRMNTEAFF.

The chain joins TRBV9 to TRBJ1-4; TRBD1 is a possible D gene (5 bases). Germline assignment: CDR1 SGDLS and CDR2 YYNGEE. The CDR3 loop spans 19 amino acids. V lost 3 bases and J lost 3, with 24 bases in between. CDR3 loop: CASSEGPGRRRRANEKLFF. CDR3 nucleotides: TGTGCCAGCAGCGAGGGGCCGGGCCGGCGACGGCGGGCTAATGAAAAACTGTTTTTT.

V gene TRBV11-3 combines with J gene TRBJ1-1; D gene unclear. Germline CDR1 reads SGHNT; CDR2 reads YENEEA. Deletions cut 5 bases from V and 1 base from J, with 8 bases between. The CDR3 runs to 13 residues. CDR3 region: CASSPFENTEAFF. The CDR3 nucleotides are TGTGCCAGCAGCCCCTTTGAGAACACTGAAGCTTTCTTT. The full variable domain, in which reference TRBV11-3 and TRBJ1-1 provide the parts outside the CDR3, is EAGVVQSPRYKIIEKKQPVAFWCNPISGHNTLYWYLQNLGQGPELLIRYENEEAVDDSQLPKDRFSAERLKGVDSTLKIQPAELGDSAVYLCASSPFENTEAFFGQGTRLTVV.

V gene TRBV6-5 combines with J gene TRBJ2-7, with 14 bases lining up with TRBD2. Germline V gene sequence: CDR1 MNHEY, CDR2 SVGAGI. V was clipped by 6 bases and J by 4 bases; unmatched bases: 5. The CDR3 consists of 15 residues. DNA of the CDR3: TGTGCCAGCAGAACCGGGACTAGCGGGGGTTACGAGCAGTACTTC. It translates to CASRTGTSGGYEQYF.

V and J are TRBV5-1 and TRBJ2-7; TRBD1 is a possible D gene (6 bases). V shed 6 bases and J shed 1 base, with 17 bases lying between them. From germline, CDR1 is SGHRS and CDR2 YFSETQ. This CDR3 comprises 15 residues. The CDR3 sequence is CASTQLDRGSYEQYF. The CDR3 DNA is TGCGCCAGCACCCAACTGGACAGAGGGTCCTACGAGCAGTACTTC.

The CDR3 bases are TGTGCCAGCAGTTCCCCCGGACTAGCGGGGCCTCTGGATACGCAGTATTTT. It specifies CASSSPGLAGPLDTQYF. V is TRBV27 and J is TRBJ2-3, with TRBD2 identical over 12 bases. V dropped 4 bases and J dropped 6; count of bases not matched to a gene: 11. This CDR3 contains 17 residues. Germline CDR1 MNHEY, CDR2 SMNVEV (reference sequence).

The chain employs TRBV9 and TRBJ2-3; a possible D gene is TRBD2 (7 bases). Germline assignment: CDR1 SGDLS and CDR2 YYNGEE. The CDR3 spans 17 residues. V lost 4 bases and J lost 4, with 22 bases in between. CDR3 in DNA: TGTGCCAGCAGCCCCAAGGGGGGGGGCGAATTTTCAGATACGCAGTATTTT. It specifies CASSPKGGGEFSDTQYF. Combining the CDR3 with reference TRBV9 and TRBJ2-3 gives the whole variable domain DSGVTQTPKHLITATGQRVTLRCSPRSGDLSVYWYQQSLDQGLQFLIQYYNGEERAKGNILERFSAQQFPDLHSELNLSSLELGDSALYFCASSPKGGGEFSDTQYFGPGTRLTVL.

The sample holds one count of this clone. The chain uses TRBV19 and TRBJ2-1; D is unclear. The CDR3 contains 14 residues. Looked up from germline, CDR1 is LNHDA and CDR2 is SQIVND (reference sequence). V was shortened by 3 bases and J by 6 bases, with 12 bases between the two germline ends. The DNA of the CDR3 is TGTGCCAGTAGTATTTCCAATCGGCCCAATGAGCAGTTCTTC. Protein sequence: CASSISNRPNEQFF.

The chain is built from TRBV11-2 and TRBJ1-4; no firm D call. CDR3 length: 15 residues. Per the germline V gene, CDR1 is SGHAT and CDR2 is FQNNGV. Trimming took off 0 bases at V and 5 bases at J, with 10 bases between the two ends. In nucleotides, the CDR3 is TGTGCCAGCAGCTTAGAATCAAGGCTAAATGAAAAACTGTTTTTT. Translation: CASSLESRLNEKLFF.

This chain uses TRBV5-8 with TRBJ1-3; 7 positions match TRBD1. The V gene end was trimmed by 1 base and the J gene end by 3 bases; junction bases not matched to a gene: 16. The germline V gene has CDR1 SGHTS and CDR2 YDEGEE. This CDR3 region has 19 residues. This chain's CDR3 is CASSLLQGSRTIHGNTIYF. For the CDR3, the DNA is TGTGCCAGCAGCTTGCTACAGGGGTCTCGAACTATCCATGGAAACACCATATATTTT.

The chain combines TRBV7-8 with TRBJ1-2; D gene ambiguous. CDR3 length: 14 residues. Per the germline V gene, CDR1 is SGHVS and CDR2 is FQNEAQ. Deletions cut 0 bases from V and 0 bases from J, with 5 bases between. This chain's CDR3 is CASSLASANYGYTF. The CDR3 DNA follows: TGTGCCAGCAGCTTAGCGTCTGCTAACTATGGCTACACCTTC.

The chain couples TRBV12-5 to TRBJ2-1, with 14 bases that match TRBD2. The V gene end was trimmed by 5 bases and the J gene end by 8 bases; junction bases not matched to a gene: 11. This CDR3 is built from 17 residues. Germline lookup yields CDR1 LGHNT and CDR2 FRNRAP. The chain's CDR3 is CASGPWTSGGFADEQFF. CDR3 in DNA: TGTGCTAGTGGTCCATGGACTAGCGGGGGGTTTGCGGATGAGCAGTTCTTC.

This clone has only a few counts. This chain joins TRBV4-1 and TRBJ1-3, with 8 bases matching TRBD1. CDR1 is MGHRA, CDR2 YSYEKL, per germline. The V gene end was trimmed by 4 bases and the J gene end by 1 base; junction bases not matched to a gene: 9. CDR3 length: 17 residues. CDR3 nucleotides: TGCGCCAGCAGCCTTCGACAGGACAGGGAGTCTGGAAACACCATATATTTT. Encoded protein: CASSLRQDRESGNTIYF.

J is TRBJ1-5 and V is TRBV7-9; no firm D call. Germline V gene lookup returns CDR1 SEHNR and CDR2 FQNEAQ (reference sequence). The CDR3 consists of 12 residues. V lost 4 bases and J lost 5, with 6 bases in between. Written as DNA, the CDR3 is TGTGCCAGCAGCTCTGGGGATCAGCCCCAGCATTTT. Protein sequence: CASSSGDQPQHF.

This clone was counted only a few times. The chain links TRBV7-9 to TRBJ1-1; 9 nucleotides match TRBD1. Germline-derived CDR1 and CDR2 are SEHNR and FQNEAQ (reference sequence). The CDR3 contains 14 residues. V was clipped by 7 bases and J by 6 bases; unmatched bases: 9. CDR3 sequence: CASIYDTGGSEAFF. DNA of the CDR3: TGTGCCAGCATCTATGACACAGGGGGCTCTGAAGCTTTCTTT.

The chain links TRBV6-5 to TRBJ2-3; unclear D gene. This CDR3 contains 13 residues. Deletions cut 6 bases from V and 0 bases from J, with 7 bases between. Looked up from germline, CDR1 is MNHEY and CDR2 is SVGAGI. The DNA of the CDR3 is TGTGCCAGCAGACCCCCTAGCACAGATACGCAGTATTTT. This encodes CASRPPSTDTQYF.